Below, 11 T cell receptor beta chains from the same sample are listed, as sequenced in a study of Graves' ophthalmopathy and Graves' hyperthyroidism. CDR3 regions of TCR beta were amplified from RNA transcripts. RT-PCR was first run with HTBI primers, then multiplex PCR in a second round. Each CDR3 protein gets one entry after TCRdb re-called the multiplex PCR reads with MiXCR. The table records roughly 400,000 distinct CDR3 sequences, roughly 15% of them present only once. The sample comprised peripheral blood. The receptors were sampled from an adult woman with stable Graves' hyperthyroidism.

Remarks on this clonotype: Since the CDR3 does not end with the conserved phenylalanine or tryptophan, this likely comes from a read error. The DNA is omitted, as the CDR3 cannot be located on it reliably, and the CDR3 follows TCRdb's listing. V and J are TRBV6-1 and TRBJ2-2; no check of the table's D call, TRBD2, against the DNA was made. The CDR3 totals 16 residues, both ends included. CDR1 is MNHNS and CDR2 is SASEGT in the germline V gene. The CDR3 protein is CASRDLTSRESGELLL.

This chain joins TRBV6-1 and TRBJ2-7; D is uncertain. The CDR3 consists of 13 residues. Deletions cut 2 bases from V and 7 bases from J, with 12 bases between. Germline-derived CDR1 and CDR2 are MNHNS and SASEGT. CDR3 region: CASSELGSWEQYF. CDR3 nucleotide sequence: TGTGCCAGCAGTGAATTGGGCAGTTGGGAGCAGTACTTC.

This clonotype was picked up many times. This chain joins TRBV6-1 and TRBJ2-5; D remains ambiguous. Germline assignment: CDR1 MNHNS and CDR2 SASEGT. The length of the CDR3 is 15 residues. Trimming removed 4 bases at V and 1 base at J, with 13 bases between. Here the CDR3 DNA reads TGTGCCAGCAGTGTCTCCAGAGGATTCCAAGAGACCCAGTACTTC. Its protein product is CASSVSRGFQETQYF.

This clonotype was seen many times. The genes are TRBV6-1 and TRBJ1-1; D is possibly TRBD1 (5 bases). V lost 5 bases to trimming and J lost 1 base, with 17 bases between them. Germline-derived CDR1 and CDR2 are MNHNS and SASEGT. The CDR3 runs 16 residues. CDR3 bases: TGTGCCAGCAGTAAACCGACCGGGACCGGGAACACTGAAGCTTTCTTT. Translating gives CASSKPTGTGNTEAFF.

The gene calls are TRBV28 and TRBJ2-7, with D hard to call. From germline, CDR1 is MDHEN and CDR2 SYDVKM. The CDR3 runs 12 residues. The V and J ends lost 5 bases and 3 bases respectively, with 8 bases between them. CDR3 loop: CASSVTIYEQYF. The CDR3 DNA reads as TGTGCCAGCAGTGTAACAATCTACGAGCAGTACTTC. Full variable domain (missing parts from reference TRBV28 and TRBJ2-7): DVKVTQSSRYLVKRTGEKVFLECVQDMDHENMFWYRQDPGLGLRLIYFSYDVKMKEKGDIPEGYSVSREKKERFSLILESASTNQTSMYLCASSVTIYEQYFGPGTRLTVT.

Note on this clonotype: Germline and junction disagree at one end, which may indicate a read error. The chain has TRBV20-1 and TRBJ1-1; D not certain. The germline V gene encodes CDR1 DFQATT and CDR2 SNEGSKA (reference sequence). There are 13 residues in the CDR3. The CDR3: CSARDRMNTEAFF. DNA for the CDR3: TGCAGTGCTAGAGATCGTATGAACACCGAAGCTTTCTTT.

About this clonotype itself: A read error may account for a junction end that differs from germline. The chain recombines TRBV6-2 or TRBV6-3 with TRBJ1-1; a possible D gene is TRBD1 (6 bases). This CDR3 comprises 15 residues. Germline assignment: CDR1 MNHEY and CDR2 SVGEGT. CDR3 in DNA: TGTGCCAGCAGCCCCATTGGGGACATGAACACTGAAGCTCTCTTT. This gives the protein CASSPIGDMNTEALF.

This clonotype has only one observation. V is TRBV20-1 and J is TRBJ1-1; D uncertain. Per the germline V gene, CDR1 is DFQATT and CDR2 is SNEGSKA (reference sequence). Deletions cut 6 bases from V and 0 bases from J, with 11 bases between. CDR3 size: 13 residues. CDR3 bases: TGCAGTGCAGCCGACGGAGTGAACACTGAAGCTTTCTTT. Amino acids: CSAADGVNTEAFF.

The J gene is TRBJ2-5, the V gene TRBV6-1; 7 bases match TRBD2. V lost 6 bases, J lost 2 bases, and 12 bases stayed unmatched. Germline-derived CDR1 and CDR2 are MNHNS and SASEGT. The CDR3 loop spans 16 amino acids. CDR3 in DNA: TGTGCCAGCAGAGAACGGGAGCTAGCGGTTCAAGAGACCCAGTACTTC. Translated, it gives CASRERELAVQETQYF.

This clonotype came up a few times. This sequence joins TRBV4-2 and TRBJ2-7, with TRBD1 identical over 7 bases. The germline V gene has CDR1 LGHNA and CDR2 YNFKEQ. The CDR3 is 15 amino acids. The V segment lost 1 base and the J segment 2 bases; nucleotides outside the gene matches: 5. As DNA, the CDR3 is TGTGCCAGCAGCCAAGCCCCGGGGACAGCCTACGAGCAGTACTTC. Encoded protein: CASSQAPGTAYEQYF.

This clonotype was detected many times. This CDR3 is CASSSGAGVAKNIQYF. The CDR3 nucleotides read TGTGCCAGCAGTTCGGGGGCCGGTGTAGCCAAAAACATTCAGTACTTC. The chain uses TRBV28 and TRBJ2-4; D may match TRBD1 or TRBD2 (6 bases each). Trimming removed 4 bases at V and 0 bases at J, with 13 bases between. The CDR3 runs 16 residues. The V gene's germline CDR1 is MDHEN and CDR2 SYDVKM.